This T cell receptor (beta chain) came from a study of blood T cell repertoires in COVID-19. Study information: COVID-19 samples, acute and convalescent, were from the United States, Italy and Spain. The analysed material was cDNA or gDNA that came from T cells, B-cell-depleted T cells, or PBMCs.

In the authors' workflow: Nucleated cell counts were estimated from reference gene primer amplification. Libraries were prepared by immunoSEQ multiplex PCR; TCRdb keeps only in-frame clonotypes and omits some of them. The DNA was the basis for D and trimming; V, J and clone size are from that table. The sample shows some 380,000 clones, 81% of them seen only once. The germline V gene has CDR1 SQVTM and CDR2 ANQGSEA. Deletions cut 7 bases from V and 0 bases from J, with 19 bases between. The CDR3 is 16 amino acids. Material: peripheral blood. This chain connects TRBV29-1 to TRBJ2-1; D is unresolved. The sequence was obtained from a human donor with acute or convalescent COVID-19. The donor label of this sample is uncertain. CDR3 coding DNA: TGCAGCGCCGACCGCCCAGCGCATGCCTCCTACAATGAGCAGTTCTTC. As protein: CSADRPAHASYNEQFF.